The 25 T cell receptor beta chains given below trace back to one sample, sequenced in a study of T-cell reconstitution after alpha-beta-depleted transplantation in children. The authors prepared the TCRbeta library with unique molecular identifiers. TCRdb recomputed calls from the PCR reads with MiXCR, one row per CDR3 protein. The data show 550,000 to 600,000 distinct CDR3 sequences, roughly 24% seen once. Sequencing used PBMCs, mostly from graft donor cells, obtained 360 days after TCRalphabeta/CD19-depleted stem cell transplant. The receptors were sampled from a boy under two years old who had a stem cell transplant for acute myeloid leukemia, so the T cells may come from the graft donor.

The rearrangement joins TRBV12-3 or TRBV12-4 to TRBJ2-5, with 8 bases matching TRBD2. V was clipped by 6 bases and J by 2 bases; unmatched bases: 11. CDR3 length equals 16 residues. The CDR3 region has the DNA TGTGCCAGCAGGTACGAGGGACTAGGTACTCAAGAGACCCAGTACTTC. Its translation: CASRYEGLGTQETQYF.

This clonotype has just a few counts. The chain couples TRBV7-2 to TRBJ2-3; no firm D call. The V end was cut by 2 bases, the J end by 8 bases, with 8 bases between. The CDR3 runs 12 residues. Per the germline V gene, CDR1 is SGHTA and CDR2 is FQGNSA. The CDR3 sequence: CASSLLLITQYF. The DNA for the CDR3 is TGTGCCAGCAGCTTATTACTCATTACGCAGTATTTT.

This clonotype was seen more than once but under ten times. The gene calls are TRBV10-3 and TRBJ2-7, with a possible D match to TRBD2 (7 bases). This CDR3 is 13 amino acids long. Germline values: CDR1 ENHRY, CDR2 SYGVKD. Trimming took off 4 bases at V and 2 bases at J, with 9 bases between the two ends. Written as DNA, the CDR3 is TGTGCCATCAGTGGGGAGGGGGCCTACGAGCAGTACGTC. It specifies CAISGEGAYEQYV.

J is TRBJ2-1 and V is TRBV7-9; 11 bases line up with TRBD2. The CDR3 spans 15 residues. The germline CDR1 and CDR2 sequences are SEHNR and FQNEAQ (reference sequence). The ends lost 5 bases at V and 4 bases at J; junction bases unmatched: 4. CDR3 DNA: TGTGCCAGCAGCGATAGACTAGCGGGATACAATGAGCAGTTCTTC. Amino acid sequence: CASSDRLAGYNEQFF.

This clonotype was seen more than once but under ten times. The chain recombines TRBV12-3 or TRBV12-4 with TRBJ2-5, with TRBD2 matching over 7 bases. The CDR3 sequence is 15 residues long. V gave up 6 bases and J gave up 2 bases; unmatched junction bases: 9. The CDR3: CASSGLGTIQETQYF. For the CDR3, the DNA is TGTGCCAGCAGCGGACTCGGGACTATTCAAGAGACCCAGTACTTC.

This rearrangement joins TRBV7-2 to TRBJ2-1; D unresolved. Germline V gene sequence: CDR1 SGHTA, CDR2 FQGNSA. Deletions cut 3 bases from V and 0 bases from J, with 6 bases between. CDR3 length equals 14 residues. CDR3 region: CASSFTASYNEQFF. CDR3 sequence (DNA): TGTGCCAGCAGCTTCACCGCCTCCTACAATGAGCAGTTCTTC.

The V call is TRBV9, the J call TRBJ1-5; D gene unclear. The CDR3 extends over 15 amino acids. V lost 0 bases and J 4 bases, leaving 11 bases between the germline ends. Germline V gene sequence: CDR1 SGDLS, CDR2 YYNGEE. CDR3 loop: CASSVDGVANQPQHF. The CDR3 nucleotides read TGTGCCAGCAGCGTAGACGGGGTGGCGAATCAGCCCCAGCATTTT.

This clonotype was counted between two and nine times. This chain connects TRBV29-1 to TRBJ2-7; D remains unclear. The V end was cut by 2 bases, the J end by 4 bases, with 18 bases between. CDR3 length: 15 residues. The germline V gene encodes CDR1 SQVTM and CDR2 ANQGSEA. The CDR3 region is CSVELEEGNDYEQYF. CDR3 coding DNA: TGCAGCGTTGAATTGGAAGAAGGGAACGATTACGAGCAGTACTTC.

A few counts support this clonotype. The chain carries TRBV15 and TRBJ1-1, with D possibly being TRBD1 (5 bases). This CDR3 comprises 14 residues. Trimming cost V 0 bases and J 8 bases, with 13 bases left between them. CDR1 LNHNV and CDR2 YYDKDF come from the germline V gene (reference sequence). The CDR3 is CATSRDRQGGEAFF. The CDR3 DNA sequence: TGTGCCACCAGCAGAGATCGTCAGGGAGGAGAAGCTTTCTTT. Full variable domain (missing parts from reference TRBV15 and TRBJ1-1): DAMVIQNPRYQVTQFGKPVTLSCSQTLNHNVMYWYQQKSSQAPKLLFHYYDKDFNNEADTPDNFQSRRPNTSFCFLDIRSPGLGDTAMYLCATSRDRQGGEAFFGQGTRLTVV.

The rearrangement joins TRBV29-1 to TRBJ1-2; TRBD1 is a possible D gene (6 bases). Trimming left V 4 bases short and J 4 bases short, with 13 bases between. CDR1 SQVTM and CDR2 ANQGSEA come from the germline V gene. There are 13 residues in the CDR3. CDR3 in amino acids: CSVGHRASYGYTF. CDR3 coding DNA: TGCAGCGTTGGCCACAGGGCTTCCTATGGCTACACCTTC.

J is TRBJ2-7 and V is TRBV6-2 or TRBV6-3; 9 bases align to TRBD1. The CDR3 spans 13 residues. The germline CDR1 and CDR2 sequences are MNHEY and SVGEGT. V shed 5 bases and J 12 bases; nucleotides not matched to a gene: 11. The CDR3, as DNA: TGTGCCAGCAGTCTGGGACAGGGCGTTAAGTGGTACTTC. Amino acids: CASSLGQGVKWYF.

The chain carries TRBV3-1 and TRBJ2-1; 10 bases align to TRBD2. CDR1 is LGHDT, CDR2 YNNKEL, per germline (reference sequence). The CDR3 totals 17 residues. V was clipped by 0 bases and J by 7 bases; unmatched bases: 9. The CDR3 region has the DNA TGTGCCAGCAGCCAAGATGGTCTAGCGGGGGCTAGGAATGAGCAGTTCTTC. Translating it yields CASSQDGLAGARNEQFF.

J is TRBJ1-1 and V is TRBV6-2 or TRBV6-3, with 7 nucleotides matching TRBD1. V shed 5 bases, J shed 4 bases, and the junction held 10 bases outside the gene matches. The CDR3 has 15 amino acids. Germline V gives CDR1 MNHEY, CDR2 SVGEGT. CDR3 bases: TGTGCCAGCAGTAACGCACAGGGGATTGGCACTGAAGCTTTCTTT. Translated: CASSNAQGIGTEAFF.

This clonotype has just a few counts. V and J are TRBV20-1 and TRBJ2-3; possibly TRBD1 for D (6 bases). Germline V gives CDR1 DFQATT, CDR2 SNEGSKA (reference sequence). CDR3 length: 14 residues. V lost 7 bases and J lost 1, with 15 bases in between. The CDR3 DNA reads TGCAGTGTTCAGGGGCAGGTTGGCACAGATACGCAGTATTTT. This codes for CSVQGQVGTDTQYF.

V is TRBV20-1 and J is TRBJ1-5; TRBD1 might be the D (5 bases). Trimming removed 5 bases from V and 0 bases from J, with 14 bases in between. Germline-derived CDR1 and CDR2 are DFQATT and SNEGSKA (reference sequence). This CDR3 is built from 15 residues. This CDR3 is CSASRGVYSNQPQHF. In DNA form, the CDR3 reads TGCAGTGCTTCCCGGGGGGTATATAGCAATCAGCCCCAGCATTTT.

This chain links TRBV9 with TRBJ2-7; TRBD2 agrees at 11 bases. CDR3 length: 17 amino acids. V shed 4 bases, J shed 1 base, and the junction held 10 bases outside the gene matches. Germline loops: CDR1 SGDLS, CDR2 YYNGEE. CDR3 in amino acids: CASSTNPGTSGSYEQYF. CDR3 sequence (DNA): TGTGCCAGCAGCACAAATCCCGGGACTAGCGGATCCTACGAGCAGTACTTC.

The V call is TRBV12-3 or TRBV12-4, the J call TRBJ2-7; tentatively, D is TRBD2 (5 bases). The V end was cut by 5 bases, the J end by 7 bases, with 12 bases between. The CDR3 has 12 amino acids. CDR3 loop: CASSQREWEQYF. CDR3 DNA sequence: TGTGCCAGCAGTCAGAGGGAATGGGAGCAGTACTTC.

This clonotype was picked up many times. The CDR3 protein is CASSGQGGSPLHF. The CDR3 nucleotides are TGTGCCAGCAGCGGACAGGGGGGTTCACCCCTCCACTTT. This rearrangement joins TRBV6-4 to TRBJ1-6; 10 bases map to TRBD1. This CDR3 region has 13 residues. Germline CDR1 is MRHNA and CDR2 is SNTAGT. V lost 6 bases, J lost 9 bases, and 2 bases stayed unmatched.

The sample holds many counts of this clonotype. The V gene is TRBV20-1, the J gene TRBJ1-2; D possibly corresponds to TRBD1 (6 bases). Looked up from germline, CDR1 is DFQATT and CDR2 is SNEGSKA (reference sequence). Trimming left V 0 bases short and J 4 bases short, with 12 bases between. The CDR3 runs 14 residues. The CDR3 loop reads CSARDTQGSYGYTF. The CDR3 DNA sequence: TGCAGTGCTAGAGATACCCAGGGGAGCTATGGCTACACCTTC.

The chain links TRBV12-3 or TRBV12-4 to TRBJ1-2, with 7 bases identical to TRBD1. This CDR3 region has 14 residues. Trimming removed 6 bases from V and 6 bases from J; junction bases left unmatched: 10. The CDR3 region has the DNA TGTGCCAGCAGATCATACAGGGGAAGCAATGGCTACACCTTC. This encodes CASRSYRGSNGYTF.

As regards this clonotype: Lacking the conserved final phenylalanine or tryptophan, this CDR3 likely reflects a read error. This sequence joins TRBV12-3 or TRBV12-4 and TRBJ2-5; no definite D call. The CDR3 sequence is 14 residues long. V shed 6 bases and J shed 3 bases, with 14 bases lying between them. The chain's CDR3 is CASSYPRAEETQYL. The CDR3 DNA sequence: TGTGCCAGCAGCTACCCCCGGGCCGAAGAGACCCAGTACTTG.

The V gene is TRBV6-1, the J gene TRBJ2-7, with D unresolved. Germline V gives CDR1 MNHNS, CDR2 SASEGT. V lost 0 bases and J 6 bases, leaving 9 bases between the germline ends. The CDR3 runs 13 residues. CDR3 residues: CASSEAGEREQYV. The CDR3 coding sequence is TGTGCCAGCAGTGAAGCCGGAGAGCGCGAGCAGTACGTC.

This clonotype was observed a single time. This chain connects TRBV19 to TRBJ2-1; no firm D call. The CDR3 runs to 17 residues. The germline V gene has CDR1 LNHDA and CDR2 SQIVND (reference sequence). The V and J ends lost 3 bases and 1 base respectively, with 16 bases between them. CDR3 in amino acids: CASSIVVRINSYNEQFF. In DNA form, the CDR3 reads TGTGCCAGTAGTATCGTGGTAAGGATAAATTCCTACAATGAGCAGTTCTTC.

The CDR3 bases are TGCGCCAGTGGGCTCGCGGGGGAGTGGAATGAGCAGTTCTTC. Amino acid sequence: CASGLAGEWNEQFF. V and J are TRBV5-1 and TRBJ2-1, with TRBD2 matching over 7 bases. CDR3 length equals 14 residues. Trimming cost V 8 bases and J 7 bases; bases outside gene matches: 12. Germline V gene lookup returns CDR1 SGHRS and CDR2 YFSETQ.

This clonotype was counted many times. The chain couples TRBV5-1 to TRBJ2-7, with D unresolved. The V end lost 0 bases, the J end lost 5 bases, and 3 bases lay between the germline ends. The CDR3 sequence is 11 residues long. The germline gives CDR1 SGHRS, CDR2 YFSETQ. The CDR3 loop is CASSLDHEQYF. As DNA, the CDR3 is TGCGCCAGCAGCTTGGACCACGAGCAGTACTTC.